These 7 T cell receptor beta chains were all obtained from the same sample, sequenced in a study of blood T cell repertoires in COVID-19. Sequenced by immunoSEQ multiplex PCR; TCRdb stores in-frame clones only, minus some. The data show some 52,000 clones, with approximately 89% seen just once and roughly 5.3% held by the top ten. Source material: peripheral blood. These receptors all come from a man in his sixties with active COVID-19.

J is TRBJ2-7 and V is TRBV7-9, with 12 nucleotides matching TRBD1. The CDR3 contains 16 residues. The germline CDR1 and CDR2 sequences are SEHNR and FQNEAQ (reference sequence). The V gene end was trimmed by 5 bases and the J gene end by 6 bases; junction bases not matched to a gene: 11. CDR3 DNA sequence: TGTGCCAGCAGCACGACTCCGGGACAGGGGGCTGCCGAGCAGTACTTC. It encodes CASSTTPGQGAAEQYF.

This chain connects TRBV6-1 to TRBJ2-4; possible D gene TRBD1, 5 bases. The V gene lost 1 base and the J gene lost 1 base, with 8 bases spanning the gap. CDR1 MNHNS and CDR2 SASEGT come from the germline V gene. The CDR3 covers 15 residues. CDR3 coding DNA: TGTGCCAGCAGTGAAGTCAGGGTTGCCAAAAACATTCAGTACTTC. Translating it yields CASSEVRVAKNIQYF.

The rearrangement links TRBV6-5 to TRBJ2-7; 12 bases line up with TRBD2. The CDR3 has 14 residues. J was trimmed by 6 bases and V by 8 bases; bases with no gene match: 8. The germline CDR1 and CDR2 sequences are MNHEY and SVGAGI. This CDR3 reads CASLGLAGNLEQYF. Written as DNA, the CDR3 is TGTGCCAGCCTTGGACTAGCGGGAAACCTCGAGCAGTACTTC.

V gene TRBV19 combines with J gene TRBJ1-1, with D maybe TRBD1 (5 bases). CDR3 size: 19 residues. Per the germline V gene, CDR1 is LNHDA and CDR2 is SQIVND (reference sequence). V was shortened by 5 bases and J by 3 bases, with 28 bases between the two germline ends. The CDR3 nucleotides read TGTGCCAGTAGTGGGGGAGGGGCTGCGTCGTGGGGATTAGACACTGAAGCTTTCTTT. This sequence encodes CASSGGGAASWGLDTEAFF.

The V and J genes are TRBV11-2 and TRBJ2-7; D is perhaps TRBD2 (5 bases). This CDR3 contains 14 residues. Trimming stripped 1 base from V and 5 bases from J, with 12 bases between. The V gene's germline CDR1 is SGHAT and CDR2 FQNNGV. CDR3 sequence (DNA): TGTGCCAGCAGCTTAGTACGGGGTTTCCACGAGCAGTACTTC. Translated, it gives CASSLVRGFHEQYF.

This chain uses TRBV6-5 with TRBJ1-2, with 7 bases fitting TRBD1. The CDR3 contains 13 residues. V was pared by 6 bases and J by 6 bases, with 7 bases of the junction left unmatched. Germline V lookup: CDR1 MNHEY, CDR2 SVGAGI. For the CDR3, the DNA is TGTGCCAGCAGCCTCGACAGGGAGGATGGCTACACCTTC. As protein: CASSLDREDGYTF.

The chain links TRBV18 to TRBJ1-2, with D possibly TRBD1 on 5 matching bases. Trimming removed 5 bases from V and 3 bases from J, with 16 bases in between. Germline-derived CDR1 and CDR2 are KGHSH and LQKENI. The CDR3 runs 15 residues. The CDR3 loop is CASSSSTGDYYGYTF. The CDR3 nucleotides are TGTGCCAGCTCATCCTCGACGGGGGACTACTATGGCTACACCTTC.